This entry concerns a single T cell receptor (beta chain). The target of this receptor is not known. No per-base quality is available; no much larger clone lies one base away. The sample originates from a study of shared clonotypes between healthy human individuals (TCRdb year 2020). With regard to the full study: The cohort included three men and two women between 18 and 49 years of age. For each donor, CD4 naive and CD4 memory were each given three plates, CD8 naive was given two plates, and CD8 memory was given one plate. Per donor, leukapheresis produced somewhere between about 0.9 and 9 billion PBMCs. To estimate repertoire size and how much clonotype sharing occurs between individuals, the study deeply sequenced the blood TCR repertoires of a handful of healthy adults. Libraries were prepared and TCR repertoires were sequenced by different laboratories using diverse techniques, in order to increase sequencing depth and limit assay-specific biases. General conclusions and limits of the study: Pairwise subsampling led to the expectation that sequencing depth would affect the degree of clonotype sharing among donors. Incomplete sequencing was indicated by rarefaction of sorted-subset datasets, despite the large sequencing depth. Because the study included a small number of donors, the genetic and exposure-history diversity represented was limited. Roughly 5% of naive CD4, more than 3% of naive CD8, 2% to 2.5% of memory CD4, and more than 0.35% of memory CD8 clonotypes were shared across a few donors. Compared with non-shared clonotypes, clonotypes shared by all four sorted-subset donors had higher generation probabilities. Sampling was limited to blood, and TCR repertoires in tissue likely differ from TCR repertoires in blood. Naive subsets generally had larger estimated clonotype richness than memory subsets.

Donors were healthy HIV-negative adults with no recently reported acute infections or vaccinations. Every donor was a Caucasian adult living in Nashville, Tennessee, USA. CD4+ T cells were enriched by magnetic negative selection, after which naive cells were positively selected on CD45RA and the negative fraction was taken as the memory subset. Blood was collected by leukapheresis, and PBMCs were isolated by Ficoll-Histopaque density gradient centrifugation and then cryopreserved in liquid nitrogen vapor phase. Analytical flow cytometry was used to check the purity and quantity of every magnetically sorted T cell population. From each sorted fraction, genomic DNA was isolated and quantified by UV absorbance on a Nanodrop 2000c. TCR CDR3 regions were amplified from genomic DNA by multiplex PCR using the deep immunoSEQ assay. Genomic DNA extracted from each cell subset was distributed evenly over all wells of several immunoSEQ 96-well plates, and each plate served as one replicate. For sorted subsets, approximately 190 ng genomic DNA, equal to 30,000 to 35,000 T cell genomes, was loaded into each replicate PCR. The purified libraries were quantified using a Qubit 3.0 fluorometer, sized with a Bioanalyzer 2100, and then quantified again using the KAPA Library Quantification kit. A separate single-read 150-cycle Illumina NextSeq 550 flow cell was used to sequence each immunoSEQ 96-well plate. The authors' pipeline ran thus. Because only junctional sequences without quality scores were contained in the immunoSEQ output, filtering matching that applied to full-length reads could not be performed. To assign V/J genes and CDR3, sequences were annotated against IMGT germline references using PyIR, a Python wrapper for IgBLAST v1.9. Reads were filtered out if the reads had weak V/J assignments (E-value above 1e-6), no CDR3, stop codons, out-of-frame junctions, or ambiguous translated residues. A V3J clonotype was defined by an identical inferred V gene, J gene, and CDR3 amino acid sequence. The percentage overlap between two repertoires was calculated by dividing the number of shared unique clonotypes by the size of the smaller repertoire. Three approaches were used to assess repertoire richness: RTK rarefaction, the Chao1 estimator, and Recon v2.1 estimates of unobserved clonotypes. Generation probabilities for all TCRbeta clonotypes obtained by the gDNA method from a handful of donors were computed using OLGA. TCRdb took this table from immuneACCESS and kept in-frame rearrangements with V and J called. Such tables lack part of the clones; where checked against another copy, unresolved V genes explain under half of the gap, and the rest is unexplained. V and J calls plus clone size are reproduced from that table; the DNA served to infer D and trimming. The sample table records 2 million to 3 million clones; about 92% of these occur just once. The top ten constitute 0.11% to 0.15% of the sample.

Trimming accounts for 3 bases at V and 7 bases at J, while the number of junction bases matched to no gene is 12. The germline V gene sets CDR1 to KGHSH and CDR2 to LQKENI. The CDR3 measures 15 amino acids from cysteine to phenylalanine. Of the read, only the CDR3 DNA is kept; its 45 bases are in frame from base 1. The chain is assembled from TRBV18 and TRBJ2-7; 7 central bases correspond to TRBD2. The source of this sequence is a young man in good health. The sequencing sample was made of naive CD4+ T cells sorted from blood. The cell subset or site label, as the study defines it: CD45RA+ positively selected. The sequenced DNA is TGTGCCAGCTCACCGTCCCGGGGGAGGGCAGAGGAGCAGTACTTC. It codes for CASSPSRGRAEEQYF.